This T cell receptor (beta chain) was observed in a study of blood T cell repertoires in COVID-19. Clones were sequenced by immunoSEQ multiplex PCR, and TCRdb holds only the in-frame ones, with some missing. The sample has fewer than 350,000 clones; approximately 85% are singletons. The CDR3 runs 14 residues. Deletions cut 2 bases from V and 4 bases from J, with 9 bases between. The V gene's germline CDR1 is SGHAT and CDR2 FQDESV (reference sequence). The specimen was PBMCs or T cells enriched from blood (not recorded which). This TCR was sampled from a man younger than 40 who had recovered from COVID-19. The chain couples TRBV11-1 to TRBJ2-1; D is possibly TRBD1 (5 bases). As DNA, the CDR3 is TGTGCCAGCAGCTTAACCAGGGAATACAATGAGCAGTTCTTC. Protein product: CASSLTREYNEQFF.